Listed below are T cell receptor beta chains from one sample, sequenced in a study of early T cells in non-severe SARS-CoV-2 infection. From the 5' RACE reads, TCRdb called clonotypes with MiXCR, one entry per CDR3 protein. The table records around 61,000 distinct CDR3 sequences, 8% to 11% of them present only once. Sequencing used whole blood. All receptors derive from an adult who was a healthcare worker with PCR-confirmed SARS-CoV-2 infection or an uninfected control (not recorded which). Both conserved end residues are part of each CDR3. A D gene is named only where the DNA matches it firmly. Size values are once, few and many counts, or a class for expanded clones, and some rows have none.

abundance | j_gene | d_gene | len | v_gene | CDR3nt | CDR3aa
few | TRBJ1-3 | NA | 14 | TRBV20-1 | TGCAGTGCTAGAGGGCCCGGGGGAGGAAACACCATATATTTT | CSARGPGGGNTIYF
many | TRBJ2-7 | NA | 15 | TRBV23-1 | TGCGCCAGCAGTCACCGGGCACTCACATCCTACGAGCAGTACTTC | CASSHRALTSYEQYF
many | TRBJ1-3 | NA | 14 | TRBV28 | TGTGCCAGCACCGCGCCCGGACAGGGAAACACCATATATTTT | CASTAPGQGNTIYF
NA | TRBJ2-3 | NA | 12 | TRBV28 | TGTGCCAGCAGTGTCCGGCGAGATACGCAGTATTTT | CASSVRRDTQYF
NA | TRBJ2-3 | TRBD1 | 16 | TRBV12-3/TRBV12-4 | TGTGCCAGCAGTTTAACCACAGGGGGGTACACAGATACGCAGTATTTT | CASSLTTGGYTDTQYF
few | TRBJ1-1 | NA | 16 | TRBV3-1 | TGTGCCAGCAGCCGCGGGACAATCACTTCGAACACTGAAGTTTTCTTT | CASSRGTITSNTEVFF
few | TRBJ2-1 | TRBD2 | 14 | TRBV4-3 | TGCGCCAGCAGTACCCAGCGGGAATACAATGAGCAGTTCTTC | CASSTQREYNEQFF
few | TRBJ1-6 | TRBD1 | 17 | TRBV3-1 | TGTGCCAGCAGCCATCAACAGGGGACCCCGGGGATTTCACCCCTCCACTTT | CASSHQQGTPGISPLHF
many | TRBJ2-3 | NA | 12 | TRBV11-2 | TGTGCCAGCAGCTTATCGTCAGATACGCAGTATTTT | CASSLSSDTQYF
many | TRBJ1-2 | NA | 15 | TRBV7-9 | TGTGCCAGCAGCTCGACCTCGGACGTCGACTATGGCTACACCTTC | CASSSTSDVDYGYTF
few | TRBJ2-1 | NA | 16 | TRBV9 | TGTGCCAGCAGCGTAGTAGGCAGAGCCCTGATGGATGAGCAGTTCTTC | CASSVVGRALMDEQFF
few | TRBJ2-1 | NA | 15 | TRBV14 | TGTGCCAGCAGCTCTACCAGGAGCTCCTACAATGAGCAGTTCTTC | CASSSTRSSYNEQFF
few | TRBJ2-5 | TRBD2 | 16 | TRBV24-1 | TGTGCCACCAGTGATTGGGAACTAGCGGGAGTCGAGACCCAGTACTTC | CATSDWELAGVETQYF
few | TRBJ2-7 | NA | 15 | TRBV13 | TGTGCCAGCAGCTTAGCCGACGGGGGAACCTACGAGCAGTACTTC | CASSLADGGTYEQYF
many | TRBJ2-2 | NA | 15 | TRBV19 | TGTGCCAGTAAGTCACAGGGACAGAACACCGGGGAGCTGTTTTTT | CASKSQGQNTGELFF
few | TRBJ2-7 | NA | 14 | TRBV6-4 | TGTGCCAGCAGTCGGACGGGGAGCTCCTACGAGCAGTACTTC | CASSRTGSSYEQYF
NA | TRBJ2-3 | TRBD2 | 14 | TRBV7-6 | TGTGCCAGCAGCCAGGGACTAGCGGGAGATACGCAGTATTTT | CASSQGLAGDTQYF
NA | TRBJ2-5 | NA | 15 | TRBV6-2/TRBV6-3 | TGTGCCAGCAGTTACGATTACCGGGACGGCGAGACCCAGTACTTC | CASSYDYRDGETQYF
NA | TRBJ1-1 | NA | 14 | TRBV12-3/TRBV12-4 | TGTGCTAACAGTCCCTGGGGCAGGGACACTGAAGCTTTCTTT | CANSPWGRDTEAFF